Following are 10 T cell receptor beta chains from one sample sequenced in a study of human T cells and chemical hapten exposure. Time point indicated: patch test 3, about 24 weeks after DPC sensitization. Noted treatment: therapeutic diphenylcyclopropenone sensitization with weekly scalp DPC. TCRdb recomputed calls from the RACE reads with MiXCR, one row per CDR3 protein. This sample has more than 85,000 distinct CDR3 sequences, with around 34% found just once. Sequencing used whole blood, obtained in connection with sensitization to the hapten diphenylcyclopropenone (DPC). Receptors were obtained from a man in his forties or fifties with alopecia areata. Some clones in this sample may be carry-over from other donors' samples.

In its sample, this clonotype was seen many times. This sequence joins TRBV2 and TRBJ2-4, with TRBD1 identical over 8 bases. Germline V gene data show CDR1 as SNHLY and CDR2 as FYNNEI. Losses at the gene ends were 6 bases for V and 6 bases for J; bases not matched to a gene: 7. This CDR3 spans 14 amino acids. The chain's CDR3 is CASRFRGPRNIQYF. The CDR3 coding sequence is TGTGCCAGCAGGTTCAGGGGGCCGCGAAACATTCAGTACTTC. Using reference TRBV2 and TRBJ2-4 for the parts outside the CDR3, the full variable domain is EPEVTQTPSHQVTQMGQEVILRCVPISNHLYFYWYRQILGQKVEFLVSFYNNEISEKSEIFDDQFSVERPDGSNFTLKIRSTKLEDSAMYFCASRFRGPRNIQYFGAGTRLSVL.

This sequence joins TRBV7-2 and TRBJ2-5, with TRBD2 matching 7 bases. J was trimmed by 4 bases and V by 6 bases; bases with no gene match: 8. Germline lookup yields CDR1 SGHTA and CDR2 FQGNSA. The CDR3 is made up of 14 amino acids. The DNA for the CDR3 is TGTGCCAGCAGTTCCAGCGGGATCGGAGAGACCCAGTACTTC. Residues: CASSSSGIGETQYF. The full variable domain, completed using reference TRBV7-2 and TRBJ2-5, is GAGVSQSPSNKVTEKGKDVELRCDPISGHTALYWYRQSLGQGLEFLIYFQGNSAPDKSGLPSDRFSAERTGGSVSTLTIQRTQQEDSAVYLCASSSSGIGETQYFGPGTRLLVL.

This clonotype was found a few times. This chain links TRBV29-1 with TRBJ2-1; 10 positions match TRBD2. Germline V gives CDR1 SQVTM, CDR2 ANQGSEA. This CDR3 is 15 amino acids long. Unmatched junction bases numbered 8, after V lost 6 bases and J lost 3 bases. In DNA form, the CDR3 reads TGCAGCGTCGGCGGGATAGCGGGGGGCTACAATGAGCAGTTCTTC. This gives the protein CSVGGIAGGYNEQFF.

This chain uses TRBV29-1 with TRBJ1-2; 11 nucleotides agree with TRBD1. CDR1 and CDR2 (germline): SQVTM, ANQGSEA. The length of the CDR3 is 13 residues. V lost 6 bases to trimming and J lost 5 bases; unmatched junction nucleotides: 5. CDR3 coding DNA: TGCAGCGTCGAGGGGACAGGGGGTTATGGCTACACCTTC. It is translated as CSVEGTGGYGYTF.

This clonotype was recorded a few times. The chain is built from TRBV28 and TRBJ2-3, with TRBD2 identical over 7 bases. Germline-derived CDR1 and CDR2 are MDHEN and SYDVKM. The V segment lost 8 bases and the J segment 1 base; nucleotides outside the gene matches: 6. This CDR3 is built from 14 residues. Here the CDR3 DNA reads TGTGCCAGCTACTTGGGAGGGGGCACAGATACGCAGTATTTT. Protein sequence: CASYLGGGTDTQYF.

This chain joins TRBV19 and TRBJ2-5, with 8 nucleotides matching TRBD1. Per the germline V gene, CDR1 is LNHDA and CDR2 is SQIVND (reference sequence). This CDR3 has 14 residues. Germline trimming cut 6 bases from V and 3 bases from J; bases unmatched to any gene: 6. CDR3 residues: CASSAWTGKETQYF. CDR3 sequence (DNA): TGTGCCAGTAGCGCGTGGACAGGGAAAGAGACCCAGTACTTC.

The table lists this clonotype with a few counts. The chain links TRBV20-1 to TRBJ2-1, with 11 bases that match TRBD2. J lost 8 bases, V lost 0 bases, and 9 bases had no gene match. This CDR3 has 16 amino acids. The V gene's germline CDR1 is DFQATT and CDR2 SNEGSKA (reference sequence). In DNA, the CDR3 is TGCAGTGCTAGAGATCCTACTAGCGGGAGTCACGATGAGCAGTTCTTC. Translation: CSARDPTSGSHDEQFF.

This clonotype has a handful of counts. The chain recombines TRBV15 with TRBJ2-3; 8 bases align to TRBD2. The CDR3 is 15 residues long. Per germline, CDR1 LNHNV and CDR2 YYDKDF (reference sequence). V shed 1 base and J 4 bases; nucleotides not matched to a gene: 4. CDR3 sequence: CATSRAGRAADTQYF. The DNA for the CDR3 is TGTGCCACCAGCAGAGCCGGGAGGGCCGCAGATACGCAGTATTTT.

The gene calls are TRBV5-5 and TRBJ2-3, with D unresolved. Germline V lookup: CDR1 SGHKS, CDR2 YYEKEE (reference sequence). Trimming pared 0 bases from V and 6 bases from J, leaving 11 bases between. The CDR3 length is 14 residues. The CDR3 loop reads CASSLDPPTDTQYF. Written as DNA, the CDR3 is TGTGCCAGCAGCTTGGACCCACCCACGGATACGCAGTATTTT.

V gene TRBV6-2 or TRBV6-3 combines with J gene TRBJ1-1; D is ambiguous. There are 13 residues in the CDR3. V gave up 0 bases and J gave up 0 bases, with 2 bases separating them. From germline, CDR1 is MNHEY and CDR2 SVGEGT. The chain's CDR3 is CASSYSLNTEAFF. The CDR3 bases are TGTGCCAGCAGTTACTCGTTGAACACTGAAGCTTTCTTT.